Shown below are 31 T cell receptor beta chains from a single sample sequenced in a study of T-cell reconstitution after alpha-beta-depleted transplantation in children. Preparing the TCRbeta library involved the use of unique molecular identifiers. TCRdb reanalysed the PCR reads using MiXCR and keeps one entry per CDR3 protein. The repertoire has about 240,000 distinct CDR3 sequences, more than 20% of them found once; the top ten carry about 2.8%. Sequenced material: PBMCs, taken before TCRalphabeta/CD19-depleted stem cell transplant. The origin of the receptors is a girl under 10 years old with Fanconi anemia, due to receive a stem cell transplant.

A few counts support this clonotype. The chain combines TRBV20-1 with TRBJ2-1, with D perhaps TRBD1 (7 bases). Trimming left V 2 bases short and J 6 bases short, with 17 bases between. The length of the CDR3 is 15 residues. Germline V gene sequence: CDR1 DFQATT, CDR2 SNEGSKA (reference sequence). CDR3 amino acids: CSARIWQGGGNEQFF. CDR3 in DNA: TGCAGTGCTAGAATCTGGCAGGGGGGAGGCAATGAGCAGTTCTTC.

V gene TRBV7-6 combines with J gene TRBJ2-7, with 12 bases that match TRBD2. CDR1 is SGHVS and CDR2 is FNYEAQ in the germline V gene. The CDR3 totals 19 residues. Germline trimming cut 3 bases from V and 6 bases from J; bases unmatched to any gene: 18. The CDR3 region is CASSFDPGTSGRRKSEQYF. CDR3 nucleotides: TGTGCCAGCAGCTTTGATCCCGGCACTAGCGGGAGGAGGAAGTCCGAGCAGTACTTC. Filled out from reference TRBV7-6 and TRBJ2-7, the complete variable domain reads GAGVSQSPRYKVTKRGQDVALRCDPISGHVSLYWYRQALGQGPEFLTYFNYEAQQDKSGLPNDRFSAERPEGSISTLTIQRTEQRDSAMYRCASSFDPGTSGRRKSEQYFGPGTRLTVT.

The chain joins TRBV28 to TRBJ2-1; a possible D gene is TRBD1 (5 bases). The V and J ends lost 4 bases and 0 bases respectively, with 13 bases between them. This CDR3 contains 16 residues. Germline assignment: CDR1 MDHEN and CDR2 SYDVKM. The CDR3 reads CASSYPVGVSYNEQFF. The DNA of the CDR3 is TGTGCCAGCAGTTATCCTGTAGGGGTCTCCTACAATGAGCAGTTCTTC.

Concerning this clonotype itself: This may come from a read error, since a much larger clone is one base off. The CDR3 bases are TGCAGTGCCAATAGCGGTTACTCCTACGATCAGTACTTC. This sequence encodes CSANSGYSYDQYF. The chain has TRBV20-1 and TRBJ2-7; maybe TRBD2 (6 bases). This CDR3 has 13 amino acids. Germline CDR1 DFQATT, CDR2 SNEGSKA (reference sequence).

The V and J genes are TRBV20-1 and TRBJ1-5; TRBD1 is a possible D gene (6 bases). The CDR3 covers 11 residues. V gave up 3 bases and J gave up 6 bases, with 6 bases separating them. Germline V gives CDR1 DFQATT, CDR2 SNEGSKA (reference sequence). The CDR3 reads CSASRGQPQHF. The CDR3 coding sequence is TGCAGTGCTAGCAGGGGTCAGCCCCAGCATTTT.

This clonotype was detected a few times. The rearrangement uses TRBV2 and TRBJ1-1, with 9 bases that match TRBD1. CDR1 SNHLY and CDR2 FYNNEI come from the germline V gene. This CDR3 has 13 amino acids. The trim removed 8 bases at V and 1 base at J, leaving 2 bases unmatched. The chain's CDR3 is CASAGQGNTEAFF. CDR3 sequence (DNA): TGTGCCAGCGCGGGACAGGGGAACACTGAAGCTTTCTTT.

This clonotype was recorded many times. This chain joins TRBV25-1 and TRBJ1-1; D remains ambiguous. V lost 5 bases, J lost 4 bases, and 14 bases lay in between. The CDR3 has 14 amino acids. Looked up from germline, CDR1 is MGHDK and CDR2 is SYGVNS. The CDR3: CASSRSGEGTEAFF. CDR3 DNA: TGTGCCAGCAGTAGGAGCGGGGAGGGCACTGAAGCTTTCTTT.

This clonotype showed up many times. The rearrangement joins TRBV3-1 to TRBJ2-2; no definite D call. V was trimmed by 1 base and J by 4 bases, leaving 10 bases between them. The CDR3 sequence is 15 residues long. Germline loops: CDR1 LGHDT, CDR2 YNNKEL (reference sequence). DNA for the CDR3: TGTGCCAGCAGCCAAGTTCGCGGTGCCACCGGGGAGCTGTTTTTT. This codes for CASSQVRGATGELFF.

There are many counts of this clonotype. The rearrangement uses TRBV29-1 and TRBJ1-1; D remains unclear. Looked up from germline, CDR1 is SQVTM and CDR2 is ANQGSEA. The V gene lost 5 bases and the J gene lost 3 bases, with 16 bases spanning the gap. This CDR3 spans 14 amino acids. Written as DNA, the CDR3 is TGCAGCGTTATCGTTCCTCCTCAGGACACTGAAGCTTTCTTT. This encodes CSVIVPPQDTEAFF.

This clonotype was found many times. The chain joins TRBV6-6 to TRBJ1-1; D may be TRBD1 (5 bases). CDR1 and CDR2 from the germline V gene are MNHNY and SVGAGI (reference sequence). V was pared by 0 bases and J by 5 bases, with 19 bases between. The CDR3 totals 17 residues. For the CDR3, the DNA is TGTGCCAGCAGTTACTCGATTTGGGGGGAAAGGAATACTGAAGCTTTCTTT. Residues: CASSYSIWGERNTEAFF.

The rearrangement uses TRBV18 and TRBJ2-5, with D unresolved. There are 15 residues in the CDR3. Between the trimmed V and J ends, which lost 1 base and 4 bases, there was a span of 13 bases. Germline V gene sequence: CDR1 KGHSH, CDR2 LQKENI. The CDR3 spells CASSPLSGSGETQYF. DNA for the CDR3: TGTGCCAGCTCACCACTGTCGGGTAGTGGAGAGACCCAGTACTTC.

This clonotype has a count of ten or more. This chain uses TRBV5-6 with TRBJ2-1, with D perhaps matching TRBD2 (5 bases). Trimming cost V 0 bases and J 7 bases, with 11 bases left between them. Germline assignment: CDR1 SGHDT and CDR2 YYEEEE. The CDR3 length is 14 residues. The CDR3 spells CASSLAGLQNEQFF. The DNA of the CDR3 is TGTGCCAGCAGCTTGGCCGGACTTCAAAATGAGCAGTTCTTC.

The chain links TRBV20-1 to TRBJ1-1; 9 nucleotides match TRBD1. This CDR3 region has 15 residues. The junction had 3 bases not matched to a gene; V was cut back by 1 base and J by 0 bases. Per the germline V gene, CDR1 is DFQATT and CDR2 is SNEGSKA (reference sequence). CDR3 residues: CSARGDRALNTEAFF. The CDR3, as DNA: TGCAGTGCTAGAGGGGACAGGGCTCTGAACACTGAAGCTTTCTTT.

The V gene is TRBV2, the J gene TRBJ2-3; no firm D call. CDR1 SNHLY and CDR2 FYNNEI come from the germline V gene. The CDR3 runs to 16 residues. V lost 6 bases and J lost 0, with 16 bases in between. CDR3 in DNA: TGTGCCAGCAGGCTGAAGTGGGGATCTAGCACAGATACGCAGTATTTT. Its protein product is CASRLKWGSSTDTQYF.

Only a few counts were recorded for this clonotype. The gene calls are TRBV5-1 and TRBJ2-3, with D unclear. Trimming left V 4 bases short and J 5 bases short, with 5 bases between. Germline V lookup: CDR1 SGHRS, CDR2 YFSETQ. This CDR3 contains 11 residues. The CDR3 DNA sequence: TGCGCCAGCAGCGTGAGAGATACGCAGTATTTT. It encodes CASSVRDTQYF.

This clonotype was counted ten times or more. The rearrangement uses TRBV5-1 and TRBJ2-1; TRBD1 aligns across 7 bases. In germline, CDR1 is SGHRS, CDR2 YFSETQ. V shed 0 bases and J 0 bases; nucleotides not matched to a gene: 6. The CDR3 runs 17 residues. The CDR3 DNA reads TGCGCCAGCAGCTTGGGGACAGGTTTAAGCTCCTACAATGAGCAGTTCTTC. It translates to CASSLGTGLSSYNEQFF.

This clonotype was recorded at least ten times. The chain uses TRBV29-1 and TRBJ2-5; the match to TRBD2 covers 7 bases. The CDR3 loop spans 15 amino acids. Germline-derived CDR1 and CDR2 are SQVTM and ANQGSEA. V shed 1 base and J 5 bases; nucleotides not matched to a gene: 10. The CDR3 loop is CSVEGAAGALETQYF. The CDR3 DNA reads TGCAGCGTTGAAGGGGCGGCGGGAGCTTTGGAGACCCAGTACTTC. The full variable domain, rest sourced from reference TRBV29-1 and TRBJ2-5, is SAVISQKPSRDICQRGTSLTIQCQVDSQVTMMFWYRQQPGQSLTLIATANQGSEATYESGFVIDKFPISRPNLTFSTLTVSNMSPEDSSIYLCSVEGAAGALETQYFGPGTRLLVL.

This clonotype was observed many times. The chain couples TRBV10-3 to TRBJ1-1, with 7 bases matching TRBD1. This CDR3 region has 16 residues. Per the germline V gene, CDR1 is ENHRY and CDR2 is SYGVKD. Trimming cost V 0 bases and J 2 bases; bases outside gene matches: 6. The CDR3 spells CAISESFDRANTEAFF. DNA for the CDR3: TGTGCCATCAGTGAGTCGTTTGACAGGGCTAACACTGAAGCTTTCTTT.

This clonotype has at least ten counts. The J gene is TRBJ2-7, the V gene TRBV29-1; a possible D gene is TRBD2 (6 bases). V lost 4 bases, J lost 2 bases, and 15 bases lay in between. The CDR3 has 14 residues. Germline V gives CDR1 SQVTM, CDR2 ANQGSEA. CDR3 loop: CSVVARDRTYEQYF. CDR3 nucleotides: TGCAGCGTTGTCGCGCGGGACCGAACCTACGAGCAGTACTTC.

In this sample, this clonotype turned up a few times. The V call is TRBV13, the J call TRBJ2-7, with 7 nucleotides matching TRBD2. Trimming took 2 bases from V and 3 from J; bases not matched to a gene: 19. The CDR3 runs to 19 residues. Germline loops: CDR1 PRHDT, CDR2 FYEKMQ (reference sequence). The CDR3 DNA is TGTGCCAGCAGCTTAAAGTCGGGGGGAGAGGCAGCTCGGCACTACGAGCAGTACTTC. This translates into CASSLKSGGEAARHYEQYF.

CDR3 region: CASGGMGEQFF. The CDR3 bases are TGTGCTAGTGGGGGGATGGGTGAGCAGTTCTTC. The chain is built from TRBV12-5 and TRBJ2-1; unclear D gene. The CDR3 has 11 residues. Per germline, CDR1 LGHNT and CDR2 FRNRAP. V was pared by 6 bases and J by 9 bases, with 9 bases between.

The chain links TRBV4-1 to TRBJ2-2; D not resolved. Germline V gene sequence: CDR1 MGHRA, CDR2 YSYEKL. The CDR3 is made up of 14 amino acids. V lost 7 bases and J 2 bases, leaving 11 bases between the germline ends. CDR3 coding DNA: TGCGCCAGCATCCCGACCTTAAACACCGGGGAGCTGTTTTTT. Translated, it gives CASIPTLNTGELFF.

This clonotype was picked up a small number of times. The chain carries TRBV6-5 and TRBJ2-1; D is uncertain. The germline V and J ends were trimmed by 8 bases and 3 bases, with 5 bases remaining between them. The CDR3 extends over 11 amino acids. Looked up from germline, CDR1 is MNHEY and CDR2 is SVGAGI. CDR3 sequence (DNA): TGTGCCAGCGTAAACTACAATGAGCAGTTCTTC. Its translation is CASVNYNEQFF.

The V gene is TRBV3-1, the J gene TRBJ2-3; D is unclear. Germline V CDR1 and CDR2: LGHDT, YNNKEL (reference sequence). Trimming took 4 bases from V and 1 from J, leaving 18 bases between them. The CDR3 contains 17 residues. The CDR3 reads CASSPRTRPWGTDTQYF. DNA for the CDR3: TGTGCCAGCAGCCCTAGGACGCGCCCATGGGGCACAGATACGCAGTATTTT.

There are a few counts of this clonotype. The chain uses TRBV6-6 and TRBJ2-1; D not resolved. CDR1 is MNHNY and CDR2 is SVGAGI in the germline V gene (reference sequence). Trimming removed 5 bases at V and 3 bases at J, with 11 bases between. CDR3 length: 14 amino acids. CDR3 DNA: TGTGCCAGCAGTCCCAACTTGGGCTACAATGAGCAGTTCTTC. Its protein product is CASSPNLGYNEQFF.

Only a few counts were recorded for this clonotype. V usage is TRBV15 and J usage is TRBJ2-3; 9 bases align to TRBD1. CDR1 and CDR2 from the germline V gene are LNHNV and YYDKDF (reference sequence). CDR3 size: 15 residues. V dropped 3 bases and J dropped 3; count of bases not matched to a gene: 4. CDR3 in amino acids: CATSRNRGRTDTQYF. The DNA of the CDR3 is TGTGCCACCAGCAGGAACAGGGGGCGGACAGATACGCAGTATTTT.

This clonotype was recorded at least ten times. The chain links TRBV29-1 to TRBJ2-7; 9 nucleotides align to TRBD1. J lost 2 bases, V lost 6 bases, and 5 bases had no gene match. CDR1 is SQVTM and CDR2 is ANQGSEA in the germline V gene. CDR3 length: 13 residues. The CDR3 loop reads CSVTGTGPYEQYF. In nucleotides, the CDR3 is TGCAGCGTGACCGGGACAGGGCCCTACGAGCAGTACTTC.

This clonotype was observed a handful of times. The chain is built from TRBV28 and TRBJ2-3; TRBD2 aligns across 8 bases. Germline V gives CDR1 MDHEN, CDR2 SYDVKM. This CDR3 spans 17 amino acids. Trimming at V came to 3 bases and at J to 2 bases, leaving 10 bases not matched to a gene. DNA for the CDR3: TGTGCCAGCAGTTTCCTCTTTGGCGGGGGGACCACAGATACGCAGTATTTT. This sequence encodes CASSFLFGGGTTDTQYF. Full variable domain (remainder filled in from reference TRBV28 and TRBJ2-3): DVKVTQSSRYLVKRTGEKVFLECVQDMDHENMFWYRQDPGLGLRLIYFSYDVKMKEKGDIPEGYSVSREKKERFSLILESASTNQTSMYLCASSFLFGGGTTDTQYFGPGTRLTVL.

The chain couples TRBV20-1 to TRBJ2-6; D not resolved. Germline V gene lookup returns CDR1 DFQATT and CDR2 SNEGSKA (reference sequence). The CDR3 consists of 14 residues. V was shortened by 4 bases and J by 1 base, with 8 bases between the two germline ends. CDR3 coding DNA: TGCAGTGCTACTCCAGTATCTGGGGCCAACGTCCTGACTTTC. Translating it yields CSATPVSGANVLTF.

V usage is TRBV2 and J usage is TRBJ2-3, with D perhaps matching TRBD2 (5 bases). This CDR3 region has 15 residues. V was clipped by 2 bases and J by 0 bases, with 9 bases between them. Looked up from germline, CDR1 is SNHLY and CDR2 is FYNNEI. The DNA of the CDR3 is TGTGCCAGCAGTGAATTTGAGGGTAGCACAGATACGCAGTATTTT. Translated, it gives CASSEFEGSTDTQYF.

Ten or more counts support this clonotype. This rearrangement joins TRBV7-9 to TRBJ2-5; D gene ambiguous. Germline V gene sequence: CDR1 SEHNR, CDR2 FQNEAQ (reference sequence). CDR3 length equals 11 residues. V was cut by 5 bases and J by 5 bases, with 6 bases left in between. CDR3 region: CASSRRETQYF. For the CDR3, the DNA is TGTGCCAGCAGCCGCAGGGAGACCCAGTACTTC.